The 5 T cell receptor beta chains in this list originate from one sample, sequenced in a study of shared clonotypes between healthy human individuals. Sequencing used immunoSEQ multiplex PCR; TCRdb keeps in-frame clones, though not all of them. The data contain roughly 2.2 million clones, about 90% of them singletons. The specimen sequenced was naive CD4+ T cells from PBMCs. The subset denotes: CD45RA+ positively selected. All receptors come from a man aged 18 to 29 in good health. Some clones in this sample may be carry-over from other donors' samples.

The DNA of the CDR3 is TGTGCCAGCAGGTTGGGAGGCCCCAATCAGCCCCAGCATTTT. This translates into CASRLGGPNQPQHF. The rearrangement links TRBV2 to TRBJ1-5; D not certain. Germline loops: CDR1 SNHLY, CDR2 FYNNEI. The ends were cut back, 6 bases at V and 3 bases at J, with 12 bases in the middle. The CDR3 is 14 amino acids.

This clone has a single count. The chain carries TRBV28 and TRBJ2-1; 7 bases line up with TRBD2. The junction had 6 bases not matched to a gene; V was cut back by 3 bases and J by 4 bases. The CDR3 contains 15 residues. Germline CDR1 MDHEN, CDR2 SYDVKM. The CDR3 reads CASSFSLAAYNEQFF. The DNA of the CDR3 is TGTGCCAGCAGTTTTAGCCTAGCGGCATACAATGAGCAGTTCTTC.

V usage is TRBV2 and J usage is TRBJ2-5, with 12 bases identical to TRBD2. Trimming at V came to 8 bases and at J to 1 base, leaving 11 bases not matched to a gene. CDR1 is SNHLY and CDR2 is FYNNEI in the germline V gene. This CDR3 spans 17 amino acids. For the CDR3, the DNA is TGTGCCAGCGGAAGACTAGCGGGAGTTAGGGGCCAAGAGACCCAGTACTTC. Its translation: CASGRLAGVRGQETQYF.

With respect to this clone: Other DNA sequences from this sample encode an identical CDR3 as well. The J gene is TRBJ2-1, the V gene TRBV9, with D unclear. The CDR3 is 15 residues long. Germline assignment: CDR1 SGDLS and CDR2 YYNGEE. V lost 0 bases to trimming and J lost 3 bases, with 10 bases between them. This chain's CDR3 is CASSVGGNLYNEQFF. As DNA, the CDR3 is TGTGCCAGCAGCGTAGGCGGAAATCTCTACAATGAGCAGTTCTTC.

The chain links TRBV28 to TRBJ2-1; 10 bases map to TRBD1. The germline CDR1 and CDR2 sequences are MDHEN and SYDVKM. V dropped 3 bases and J dropped 12; count of bases not matched to a gene: 2. The length of the CDR3 is 12 residues. The CDR3 nucleotides are TGTGCCAGCAGTTTGGGACAGGGGCCGCAGTTCTTC. Its translation is CASSLGQGPQFF.